In this sample, the clone carrying this T cell receptor (beta chain) turned up once. Its antigen is undetermined. This sample was taken from a study of cytomegalovirus exposure and HLA in healthy donors. Study-level points and caveats: TCR beta V- and J-gene trimming was later associated with a missense DCLRE1C variant. Most TCR sequences were seen very rarely across donors, but some public TCRs occurred in many. Specificity for CMV antigens was confirmed in vitro for a few of the CMV-associated chains. Common viral pathogens were later found to be apparently linked to several of the most significant clusters.

PCR employed 60 Vbeta and 13 Jbeta primers. Method: immunoSEQ multiplex PCR; TCRdb's copy keeps in-frame clones and lacks some. In the table there are over 100,000 clones, about three quarters of which are singletons. V dropped 0 bases and J dropped 0 bases, with 15 bases sitting between them. The CDR3 runs to 18 residues. The V gene's germline CDR1 is MGHRA and CDR2 YSYEKL. This sequence joins TRBV4-1 and TRBJ1-3, with a tentative D call TRBD1 (6 bases). The sequenced sample was PBMCs. The clonotype originates from a man aged 40-49 years in good health and CMV-seropositive. The CDR3 reads CASSQDFGTRRSGNTIYF. CDR3 coding DNA: TGCGCCAGCAGCCAAGATTTTGGGACACGGCGCTCTGGAAACACCATATATTTT.